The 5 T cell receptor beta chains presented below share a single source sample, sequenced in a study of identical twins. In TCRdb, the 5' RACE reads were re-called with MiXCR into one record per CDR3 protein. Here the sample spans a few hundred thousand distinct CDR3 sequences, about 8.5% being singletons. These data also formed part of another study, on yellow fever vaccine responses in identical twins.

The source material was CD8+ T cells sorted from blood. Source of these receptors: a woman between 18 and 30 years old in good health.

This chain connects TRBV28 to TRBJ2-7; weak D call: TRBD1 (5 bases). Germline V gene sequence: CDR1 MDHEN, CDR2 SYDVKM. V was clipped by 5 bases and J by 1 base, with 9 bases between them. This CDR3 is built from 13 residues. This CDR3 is CASSPRQSYEQYF. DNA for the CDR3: TGTGCCAGCAGTCCCAGACAGTCCTACGAGCAGTACTTC.

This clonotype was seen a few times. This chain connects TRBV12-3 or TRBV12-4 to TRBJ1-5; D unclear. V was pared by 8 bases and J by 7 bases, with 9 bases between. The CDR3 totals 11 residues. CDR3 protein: CASGPGQPQHF. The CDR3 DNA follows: TGTGCCAGCGGCCCTGGCCAGCCCCAGCATTTT.

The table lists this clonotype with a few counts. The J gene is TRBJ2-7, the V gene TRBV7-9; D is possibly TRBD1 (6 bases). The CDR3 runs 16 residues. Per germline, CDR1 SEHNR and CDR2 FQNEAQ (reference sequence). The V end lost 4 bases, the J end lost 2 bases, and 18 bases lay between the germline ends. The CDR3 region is CASSYQPGHGAYEQYF. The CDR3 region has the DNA TGTGCCAGCAGCTACCAGCCGGGACATGGGGCCTACGAGCAGTACTTC.

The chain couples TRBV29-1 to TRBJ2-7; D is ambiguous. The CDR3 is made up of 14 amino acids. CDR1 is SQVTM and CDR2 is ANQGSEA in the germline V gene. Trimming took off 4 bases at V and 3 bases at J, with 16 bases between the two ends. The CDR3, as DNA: TGCAGCGTTGTGGCGCCTAGTGCTAGCTACGAGCAGTACTTC. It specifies CSVVAPSASYEQYF.

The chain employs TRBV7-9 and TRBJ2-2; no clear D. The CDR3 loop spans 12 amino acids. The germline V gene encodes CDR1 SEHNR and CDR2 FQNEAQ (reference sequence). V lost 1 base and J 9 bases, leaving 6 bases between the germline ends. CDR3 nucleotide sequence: TGTGCCAGCAGCTTAGTCCTTCGGGAGCTGTTTTTT. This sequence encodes CASSLVLRELFF.